This T cell receptor (beta chain) was identified during a study of blood T cell repertoires in COVID-19. V lost 5 bases, J lost 4 bases, and 8 bases lay in between. This CDR3 has 12 residues. Concerning this clone itself: This CDR3 is also generated by other DNA sequences in the sample.

Profiling relied on immunoSEQ multiplex PCR, and the TCRdb table lists in-frame clones only, not all of them. The table has roughly 460,000 clones, 85% to 90% seen once. The rearrangement uses TRBV12-3 or TRBV12-4 and TRBJ1-2; possibly TRBD1 for D (6 bases). Sequencing was carried out using peripheral blood. The sequence was obtained from a man younger than 35 with COVID-19, enrolled during active disease. CDR3 amino acids: CASSRTVYGYTF. For the CDR3, the DNA is TGTGCCAGCAGTCGGACAGTCTATGGCTACACCTTC.